The present T cell receptor (beta chain) was sequenced within a study of post-analysis software for immune sequencing data. Study as a whole: Included among the disease courses, which were recorded for the cohort, were relapsing-remitting, secondary progressive and progressive-relapsing multiple sclerosis. General study points: Five TRBV segments were more frequent in patients than controls; TRBV5-6, TRBV5-1 and TRBV20-1 belonged to this group.

A word on this clonotype: Its matching antigen is unknown.

Every TCR beta cDNA library bore unique molecular identifiers. Researchers reported approximately 500,000 cDNA molecules coming from around 1 to 9.1 million T cells. TCRdb recomputed calls from the PCR reads with MiXCR, one row per CDR3 protein. The table records 650,000 to 850,000 distinct CDR3 sequences, 46% of them present only once. Germline CDR1 DFQATT, CDR2 SNEGSKA (reference sequence). V lost 1 base to trimming and J lost 9 bases, with 13 bases between them. CDR3 length: 13 amino acids. This sequence joins TRBV20-1 and TRBJ2-1; possible D gene TRBD2, 6 bases. The TCR comes from a girl aged 5-17 years with multiple sclerosis. The sequenced sample consisted of blood. The CDR3 sequence is CSARVAVGGEQFF. DNA of the CDR3: TGCAGTGCTAGAGTAGCGGTGGGGGGTGAGCAGTTCTTC.